This T cell receptor beta chain originates from a study of T cell repertoires in aging, cancer and after chemotherapy. The wider study: Millions of TCR reads were in the whole dataset.

The template was genomic DNA from peripheral blood, not RNA. TRB rearrangements spanning V, D and J were amplified using mixed TRB-A/B primers. TCRdb reanalysed the multiplex PCR reads using MiXCR and keeps one entry per CDR3 protein. The sample lists about 4,300 distinct CDR3 sequences, about 40% seen once, with 55% to 65% in the top ten. Study findings and constraints: Median generation probability rose over the chemotherapy interval in each cancer cohort, suggesting rebound thymic output.

Notes on this clonotype: The target antigen is unknown.

This sequence was found in a human donor with a solid tumor. Sequencing was carried out using blood.

The CDR3 reads CASSSGSSNYEQYF. The CDR3 bases are TGTGCCAGCAGTTCGGGCAGTTCTAACTACGAGCAGTACTTC. The chain joins TRBV6-1 to TRBJ2-7, with D hard to call. V was pared by 5 bases and J by 3 bases, with 14 bases between. Germline CDR1 MNHNS, CDR2 SASEGT. The CDR3 runs to 14 residues.